This TCR beta chain was captured in a study of T cells expressing NK-cell markers. Study overall: Repertoire data for TCR beta were derived from sorted T cells (CD3+CD56+NKG2C+, CD3+CD56+NKG2C- and CD3+CD56-NKG2C+). Within the sequenced cohort of eight donors, seven exhibited HCMV seropositivity and one was seronegative. The study, taken as a whole, reports: Dominant NKG2C+ clonotypes were found to form about 1.0-7.5% of CD8+ T cells in 5 or 6 donors.

On this clonotype: Its matching antigen is unknown.

The CDR3 runs to 15 residues. From germline, CDR1 is SGHVS and CDR2 FNYEAQ. What made the TCR beta cDNA was 5'RACE template switching with UMIs. TCRdb derives one entry per CDR3 protein from the 5' RACE reads, leaving out DNA. Across roughly 390,000 distinct CDR3 sequences, the top ten clones capture 4% to 6.5% of the sample. The sequencing input was blood T cells: a sorted CD56 or NKG2C T cell subset, CD4+ or CD8+ T cells, or bulk PBMC T cells (not recorded which). This clonotype originated in a man aged 18 to 69 in good health. The chain uses TRBV7-6 and TRBJ2-3. The CDR3 sequence is CASSPHKDYTDTQYF.